Sequencing of this T cell receptor beta chain was carried out in a study of regulatory T cells in long-lasting Graves disease. CDR3 length: 14 amino acids. Germline V gives CDR1 DFQATT, CDR2 SNEGSKA (reference sequence). V lost 1 base and J lost 5, with 15 bases in between. Time point here: newly diagnosed GD, antithyroid drugs for less than 3 months. PBMC RNA served as the TCR library source. Patients with Graves' disease were diagnosed by American Thyroid Association guidelines. Arm-PCR with iRepertoire HTBI primers amplified the CDR3 regions for these TCR beta libraries. TCRdb fed the multiplex PCR reads into MiXCR, producing one record per CDR3 protein. The table shows some 500,000 distinct CDR3 sequences, with roughly 13% occurring only once. The sample also formed part of further work on T cells in Graves' hyperthyroidism and ophthalmopathy.

The receptor was isolated from a young man with Graves disease. The material was peripheral blood mononuclear cells (PBMCs), obtained at new diagnosis, from a patient treated with antithyroid drugs. The chain joins TRBV20-1 to TRBJ2-7, with D tentatively TRBD1 or TRBD2 (5 bases each). CDR3 residues: CSARGKGRIDEQYF. CDR3 nucleotide sequence: TGCAGTGCTAGAGGGAAGGGGAGAATCGACGAGCAGTACTTC.